This T cell receptor (beta chain) was captured by sequencing in a study of T cells in Graves' hyperthyroidism and ophthalmopathy. Study results and caveats: It was a median roughly six months before onset that the model predicted ophthalmopathy.

TCR beta CDR3 regions were amplified from RNA transcripts. The TCR CDR3 first-round RT-PCR relied on the HTBI primer set. MiXCR, applied by TCRdb to the multiplex PCR reads, yields one record per CDR3 protein. The sample lists 300,000 to 450,000 distinct CDR3 sequences; 15% to 20% were seen once. In its sample, this clonotype was seen many times. Its target is not known. Before ophthalmopathy appeared, progressors gave blood at initial hyperthyroidism diagnosis. Trimming left V 5 bases short and J 3 bases short, with 11 bases between. CDR3 length equals 13 residues. The specimen sequenced was blood. The origin of this receptor is a woman aged 30 to 39 with Graves' hyperthyroidism that later progressed to Graves' ophthalmopathy. V and J are TRBV12-3 or TRBV12-4 and TRBJ2-7; D is uncertain. The CDR3 DNA sequence: TGTGCCAGCAGTACCTGGGAATACTACGAGCAGTACTTC. Translation gives CASSTWEYYEQYF.